A selection of T cell receptor beta chains follows, all from one sample in a study of control samples from healthy donors and cancer patients. The method was immunoSEQ multiplex PCR; TCRdb's version includes in-frame clones alone and lacks a portion of them. This table has 150,000 to 200,000 clones, about 94% appearing once. The sequenced material came from blood. These receptors originate from a woman aged 40 to 50 in good health. CDR3s include the opening cysteine and the closing phenylalanine or tryptophan. The D gene is left open where the match is weak. A clone size is listed for some rows: how often the clone was seen (once, few, many), or a class if it is expanded.

>TRBD1|few|TRBV5-7|TRBJ1-1
TGTGCCAGCAGCTTGGGTAGGGACAGGGAAATTTCTGAAGCTTTCTTT
CASSLGRDREISEAFF
>TRBD1|NA|TRBV5-1|TRBJ1-2
TGCGCCAGCAGCTGGGGACGACAGGGAAACTATGGCTACACCTTC
CASSWGRQGNYGYTF
>TRBD2|NA|TRBV3-1/TRBV3-2|TRBJ2-1
TGTGCCAGCAGCCAAGTACGGGGCGGGGGTCGAAATGAGCAGTTCTTC
CASSQVRGGGRNEQFF
>NA|NA|TRBV19|TRBJ1-2
TGTGCCAGTAGTATTGAGACTCGTGGGTGGTATGGCTACACCTTC
CASSIETRGWYGYTF
>NA|NA|TRBV11-2|TRBJ2-1
TGTGCCAGCAGCTTACTTACAGGGTTTTGGAATGAGCAGTTCTTC
CASSLLTGFWNEQFF
>NA|NA|TRBV18|TRBJ1-1
TGTGCCAGCTCAATAGGTTCGGGATACACTGAAGCTTTCTTT
CASSIGSGYTEAFF
>NA|NA|TRBV7-9|TRBJ1-4
TGTGCCAGCAGCCGACGGGGTCAGCCGAATGAAAAACTGTTTTTT
CASSRRGQPNEKLFF
>TRBD1|NA|TRBV7-2|TRBJ1-2
TGTGCCAGCAGCGCCACCCCGGGACAGGGGAATGGTGGCTACACCTTC
CASSATPGQGNGGYTF
>TRBD2|NA|TRBV7-9|TRBJ2-4
TGTGCCAGCAGCCGAGACCCGGGACTAGGTGCGTACTTC
CASSRDPGLGAYF
>NA|NA|TRBV6-5|TRBJ1-5
TGTGCCACGGGGGGCCGCTATCAGCCCCAGCATTTT
CATGGRYQPQHF
>TRBD1|NA|TRBV5-1|TRBJ2-5
TGCGCCAGCAGCAAGGGGACAGGGAGAGGAGAGACCCAGTACTTC
CASSKGTGRGETQYF
>NA|NA|TRBV19|TRBJ1-1
TGTGCCAGTAGCCTTCGGCGTGGGTCCGAATCAGCTTTCTTT
CASSLRRGSESAFF
>NA|NA|TRBV5-6|TRBJ2-1
TGTGCCAGCAGCCGCCGGGACAACTCCTACAATGAGCAGTTCTTC
CASSRRDNSYNEQFF
>NA|NA|TRBV6-6|TRBJ2-7
TGTGCCAGCAGCACCGGGACTGATTACTACGAGCAGTACTTC
CASSTGTDYYEQYF
>NA|NA|TRBV5-1|TRBJ2-2
TGCGCCAGCCAGACAGTCTTTATGAACACCGGGGAGCTGTTTTTT
CASQTVFMNTGELFF
>NA|NA|TRBV6-5|TRBJ1-6
TGTGCCAGCAGTTATGAGCGCTATAATTCACCCCTCCACTTT
CASSYERYNSPLHF
>NA|NA|TRBV2|TRBJ2-7
TGTGCCAGCAGCCTCAGGACCCTGGCCACCGAGCAGTACTTC
CASSLRTLATEQYF
>NA|NA|TRBV6-1|TRBJ1-3
TGTGCCAGCAGTGACCTATACTCTGGAAACACCATATATTTT
CASSDLYSGNTIYF
>NA|NA|TRBV30|TRBJ1-2
TGTGCCTGGAGTACCGGACAGATCTATGGCTACACCTTC
CAWSTGQIYGYTF
>TRBD1|NA|TRBV7-8|TRBJ1-1
TGTGCCAGCAGCTTAGCCCTGATCGGACAGGGTGTCACTGAAGCTTTCTTT
CASSLALIGQGVTEAFF
>TRBD1|NA|TRBV4-2|TRBJ1-2
TGTGCCAGCAGCCAAGAGACAGGGAGCTACACCTTC
CASSQETGSYTF
>NA|NA|TRBV6-2/TRBV6-3|TRBJ1-2
TGTGCCAGCAGTTTTCTACAGGGCGATAAGACCTTC
CASSFLQGDKTF
>NA|NA|TRBV5-6|TRBJ1-1
TGTGCCAGCAGACAAGTGACAGACACTGAAGCTTTCTTT
CASRQVTDTEAFF
>TRBD1|NA|TRBV11-1|TRBJ1-6
TGTGCCAGCAGCTTCAGACAGGGAGGTTCACCCCTCCACTTT
CASSFRQGGSPLHF
>NA|NA|TRBV4-3|TRBJ2-5
TGCGCCAGCAGCCTCCGAGGGCCGACAGAGACCCAGTACTTC
CASSLRGPTETQYF